A selection of T cell receptor beta chains follows, all from one sample in a study of T cell repertoires in cytomegalovirus infection. Antigens for these TCRs are unknown. TCRdb re-derived calls from the reads in MiXCR, one entry per CDR3 protein. Altogether about 920,000 distinct CDR3 sequences are present, roughly 31% being singletons, with the ten largest covering about an eighth. The source material was cultured CD8+ T cells from PBMCs, sampled from culture after CMV antigen stimulation. These receptors came from a human donor in good health (CMV status not recorded). Some clones in this sample may be carry-over from other donors' samples. Both conserved end residues are part of each CDR3. Fields, in order: V gene, D gene, J gene, clone size, CDR3 protein, CDR3 DNA. The D gene is left open where the match is weak. Size values are once, few and many counts, or a class for expanded clones, and some rows have none.

v_gene: TRBV28
d_gene: TRBD1
j_gene: TRBJ2-5
abundance: many
CDR3aa: CASSFSTGPETQYF
CDR3nt: TGTGCCAGCAGTTTTTCGACAGGGCCAGAGACCCAGTACTTC

v_gene: TRBV7-6
d_gene: TRBD1
j_gene: TRBJ1-1
abundance: many
CDR3aa: CASSRGQTTEAFF
CDR3nt: TGTGCCAGCAGCCGGGGACAGACCACTGAAGCTTTCTTT

v_gene: TRBV27
d_gene: .
j_gene: TRBJ2-7
abundance: .
CDR3aa: CASSLRGFREQYF
CDR3nt: TGTGCCAGCAGCCTCCGGGGGTTTAGGGAGCAGTACTTC

v_gene: TRBV3-1
d_gene: TRBD2
j_gene: TRBJ2-1
abundance: .
CDR3aa: CASSQDGSGGAGNEQFF
CDR3nt: TGTGCCAGCAGCCAAGACGGTAGCGGGGGGGCCGGCAATGAGCAGTTCTTC

v_gene: TRBV11-2
d_gene: .
j_gene: TRBJ2-1
abundance: many
CDR3aa: CASSPSPTLEQFF
CDR3nt: TGTGCCAGCAGCCCGTCCCCGACCCTCGAGCAGTTCTTC

v_gene: TRBV4-1
d_gene: TRBD2
j_gene: TRBJ2-5
abundance: .
CDR3aa: CASSPTLAGGRQETQYF
CDR3nt: TGCGCCAGCAGCCCGACCCTAGCGGGGGGGAGACAAGAGACCCAGTACTTC

v_gene: TRBV6-1
d_gene: TRBD2
j_gene: TRBJ2-1
abundance: few
CDR3aa: CASSVLAVYNEQFF
CDR3nt: TGTGCCAGCAGTGTTCTAGCGGTATACAATGAGCAGTTCTTC

v_gene: TRBV14
d_gene: .
j_gene: TRBJ1-2
abundance: .
CDR3aa: CASSQDRRHSSVGYTF
CDR3nt: TGTGCCAGCAGCCAAGATCGGAGACATTCTAGCGTGGGCTACACCTTC

v_gene: TRBV7-9
d_gene: .
j_gene: TRBJ2-1
abundance: few
CDR3aa: CASSLLGEGHNEQFF
CDR3nt: TGTGCCAGCAGCTTGTTAGGGGAAGGGCACAATGAGCAGTTCTTC

v_gene: TRBV7-9
d_gene: TRBD2
j_gene: TRBJ2-7
abundance: many
CDR3aa: CASSTHSGDSYEQYF
CDR3nt: TGTGCCAGCAGCACCCATAGCGGGGACTCCTACGAGCAGTACTTC

v_gene: TRBV27
d_gene: .
j_gene: TRBJ2-1
abundance: few
CDR3aa: CASSSGTGKSYNEQFF
CDR3nt: TGTGCCAGCAGTTCCGGAACAGGGAAGAGTTACAATGAGCAGTTCTTC

v_gene: TRBV7-9
d_gene: .
j_gene: TRBJ2-7
abundance: few
CDR3aa: CASSLTGHPPALEQYF
CDR3nt: TGTGCCAGCAGCTTAACCGGACACCCACCCGCTCTTGAGCAGTACTTC

v_gene: TRBV5-4
d_gene: .
j_gene: TRBJ2-7
abundance: .
CDR3aa: CASSWDTGMGYEQYF
CDR3nt: TGTGCCAGCAGCTGGGATACAGGGATGGGCTACGAGCAGTACTTC

v_gene: TRBV4-3
d_gene: TRBD2
j_gene: TRBJ2-3
abundance: few
CDR3aa: CASSQEGGTLGMTQYF
CDR3nt: TGCGCCAGCAGCCAAGAGGGGGGGACTTTGGGGATGACGCAGTATTTT

v_gene: TRBV3-1
d_gene: .
j_gene: TRBJ1-2
abundance: few
CDR3aa: CASSQDGYGAYGYTF
CDR3nt: TGTGCCAGCAGCCAAGATGGCTACGGTGCCTATGGCTACACCTTC

v_gene: TRBV11-3
d_gene: .
j_gene: TRBJ2-1
abundance: .
CDR3aa: CASSLGALYNEQFF
CDR3nt: TGTGCCAGCAGCTTAGGGGCCCTGTACAATGAGCAGTTCTTC

v_gene: TRBV6-1
d_gene: .
j_gene: TRBJ1-2
abundance: .
CDR3aa: CASRQETRNYGYTF
CDR3nt: TGTGCCAGCAGACAAGAAACGCGTAACTATGGCTACACCTTC

v_gene: TRBV5-5
d_gene: TRBD1
j_gene: TRBJ2-1
abundance: few
CDR3aa: CASSAGTGGSYNEQFF
CDR3nt: TGTGCCAGCAGCGCCGGGACAGGAGGCTCCTACAATGAGCAGTTCTTC

v_gene: TRBV19
d_gene: TRBD1
j_gene: TRBJ1-6
abundance: .
CDR3aa: CASTQGRGGNSPLHF
CDR3nt: TGTGCCAGCACCCAAGGCAGGGGGGGCAATTCACCCCTCCACTTT

v_gene: TRBV28
d_gene: TRBD1
j_gene: TRBJ1-1
abundance: .
CDR3aa: CASKGRGLSTEAFF
CDR3nt: TGTGCCAGCAAGGGCAGGGGGCTTAGCACTGAAGCTTTCTTT

v_gene: TRBV20-1
d_gene: TRBD2
j_gene: TRBJ2-7
abundance: few
CDR3aa: CSARARLAPSYEQYF
CDR3nt: TGCAGTGCTAGAGCTAGACTAGCGCCTTCCTACGAGCAGTACTTC

v_gene: TRBV4-2
d_gene: .
j_gene: TRBJ2-1
abundance: few
CDR3aa: CASSQDVVSQADNEQFF
CDR3nt: TGTGCCAGCAGCCAAGATGTGGTTTCGCAGGCAGACAATGAGCAGTTCTTC

v_gene: TRBV20-1
d_gene: .
j_gene: TRBJ1-1
abundance: .
CDR3aa: CSATKRTGRGEDTEAFF
CDR3nt: TGCAGTGCTACAAAAAGAACGGGGCGAGGGGAGGACACTGAAGCTTTCTTT

v_gene: TRBV7-8
d_gene: .
j_gene: TRBJ2-5
abundance: few
CDR3aa: CASSVGLMPEVQYF
CDR3nt: TGTGCCAGCTCCGTCGGGCTAATGCCTGAGGTCCAGTACTTC

v_gene: TRBV29-1
d_gene: .
j_gene: TRBJ2-6
abundance: .
CDR3aa: CSVEEREGFSSGANVLTF
CDR3nt: TGCAGCGTTGAAGAAAGGGAAGGGTTTTCCTCTGGGGCCAACGTCCTGACTTTC

v_gene: TRBV19
d_gene: .
j_gene: TRBJ1-1
abundance: once
CDR3aa: CASSIGQLTEAFF
CDR3nt: TGTGCCAGTAGTATAGGACAGCTCACTGAAGCTTTCTTT

v_gene: TRBV4-1
d_gene: .
j_gene: TRBJ1-5
abundance: .
CDR3aa: CASSQEGGYSNQPQHF
CDR3nt: TGCGCCAGCAGCCAAGAGGGGGGCTATAGCAATCAGCCCCAGCATTTT

v_gene: TRBV6-1
d_gene: .
j_gene: TRBJ1-6
abundance: .
CDR3aa: CASTGAKSSYNSPLHF
CDR3nt: TGTGCCAGCACCGGGGCCAAAAGCTCCTATAATTCACCCCTCCACTTT

v_gene: TRBV27
d_gene: .
j_gene: TRBJ2-5
abundance: .
CDR3aa: CASRRGGIGETQYF
CDR3nt: TGTGCCAGCAGGAGGGGGGGCATCGGGGAGACCCAGTACTTC

v_gene: TRBV7-9
d_gene: .
j_gene: TRBJ2-7
abundance: .
CDR3aa: CASSLPAGHGSYEQYF
CDR3nt: TGTGCCAGCAGCTTACCCGCGGGACACGGCTCCTACGAGCAGTACTTC

v_gene: TRBV6-1
d_gene: .
j_gene: TRBJ2-7
abundance: .
CDR3aa: CASSDPEQYF
CDR3nt: TGTGCCAGCAGTGACCCCGAGCAGTACTTC

v_gene: TRBV6-5
d_gene: TRBD2
j_gene: TRBJ2-5
abundance: many
CDR3aa: CASSYPTSGEFQETQYF
CDR3nt: TGTGCCAGCAGTTACCCGACTAGCGGGGAATTCCAAGAGACCCAGTACTTC

v_gene: TRBV10-3
d_gene: .
j_gene: TRBJ1-2
abundance: .
CDR3aa: CAIRRTTGYTF
CDR3nt: TGTGCCATCCGACGGACCACAGGCTACACCTTC

v_gene: TRBV29-1
d_gene: TRBD2
j_gene: TRBJ2-2
abundance: .
CDR3aa: CSVDLRGGTGELFF
CDR3nt: TGCAGCGTTGATCTTCGCGGGGGTACCGGGGAGCTGTTTTTT

v_gene: TRBV6-5
d_gene: TRBD1
j_gene: TRBJ1-4
abundance: .
CDR3aa: CASSYRGWAGGSNEKLFF
CDR3nt: TGTGCCAGCAGTTACCGGGGTTGGGCAGGGGGATCCAATGAAAAACTGTTTTTT

v_gene: TRBV14
d_gene: .
j_gene: TRBJ2-7
abundance: .
CDR3aa: CTSSQGRRGTYEQYF
CDR3nt: TGTACCAGCAGCCAAGGAAGGAGGGGCACCTACGAGCAGTACTTC

v_gene: TRBV7-9
d_gene: .
j_gene: TRBJ2-7
abundance: few
CDR3aa: CASMLQAPYEQYF
CDR3nt: TGTGCCAGCATGTTACAGGCCCCCTACGAGCAGTACTTC

v_gene: TRBV27
d_gene: .
j_gene: TRBJ1-2
abundance: .
CDR3aa: CASSFSGQNSPYGYTF
CDR3nt: TGTGCCAGCAGTTTCTCCGGACAGAACTCACCCTATGGCTACACCTTC

v_gene: TRBV10-3
d_gene: .
j_gene: TRBJ2-1
abundance: .
CDR3aa: CAIGDAGRAGRIDEQFF
CDR3nt: TGTGCCATCGGTGACGCAGGAAGGGCTGGCAGGATCGATGAGCAGTTCTTC

v_gene: TRBV12-5
d_gene: .
j_gene: TRBJ1-1
abundance: .
CDR3aa: CASGFQSGGPGNTEAFF
CDR3nt: TGTGCTAGTGGTTTTCAGAGCGGGGGGCCGGGTAACACTGAAGCTTTCTTT

v_gene: TRBV5-6
d_gene: .
j_gene: TRBJ2-2
abundance: few
CDR3aa: CASRPDIGGELFF
CDR3nt: TGTGCCAGCAGACCCGACATAGGCGGGGAGCTGTTTTTT

v_gene: TRBV27
d_gene: TRBD2
j_gene: TRBJ2-3
abundance: few
CDR3aa: CASSPTGGATDTQYF
CDR3nt: TGTGCCAGCAGTCCCACGGGAGGAGCCACAGATACGCAGTATTTT

v_gene: TRBV7-9
d_gene: .
j_gene: TRBJ1-1
abundance: few
CDR3aa: CASGSGMNTEAFF
CDR3nt: TGTGCCTCGGGTAGTGGCATGAACACTGAAGCTTTCTTT

v_gene: TRBV29-1
d_gene: TRBD2
j_gene: TRBJ2-1
abundance: .
CDR3aa: CSVEILAGGNEQFF
CDR3nt: TGCAGCGTTGAAATACTAGCGGGGGGGAATGAGCAGTTCTTC

v_gene: TRBV7-9
d_gene: .
j_gene: TRBJ2-7
abundance: .
CDR3aa: CASSQGVYEQYF
CDR3nt: TGTGCCAGCAGCCAAGGTGTATACGAGCAGTACTTC

v_gene: TRBV6-5
d_gene: .
j_gene: TRBJ2-2
abundance: few
CDR3aa: CASSYGAELYTGELFF
CDR3nt: TGTGCCAGCAGTTACGGCGCAGAGCTCTACACCGGGGAGCTGTTTTTT

v_gene: TRBV12-3/TRBV12-4
d_gene: .
j_gene: TRBJ1-2
abundance: few
CDR3aa: CASSLAAVLGYTF
CDR3nt: TGTGCCAGCAGTTTAGCTGCAGTCCTAGGCTACACCTTC

v_gene: TRBV12-3/TRBV12-4
d_gene: TRBD1
j_gene: TRBJ2-5
abundance: .
CDR3aa: CASSLKTGPETQYF
CDR3nt: TGTGCCAGCAGCTTGAAGACAGGGCCAGAGACCCAGTACTTC

v_gene: TRBV27
d_gene: TRBD1
j_gene: TRBJ1-6
abundance: .
CDR3aa: CASSLVGRGHNSPLHF
CDR3nt: TGTGCCAGCAGCCTTGTCGGGAGGGGGCATAATTCACCCCTCCACTTT